The rows below give T cell receptor beta chains drawn from one sample of a study of response to subunit inactivated influenza vaccine. TCRdb used MiXCR to reprocess the RT-PCR reads, holding one entry per CDR3 protein. The table lists about 520,000 distinct CDR3 sequences, about a tenth of them singletons. Sequencing was performed on PBMCs from blood, taken about 40 days after vaccination. The receptor source for this set is a man aged 50 to 60 who received an inactivated influenza vaccine. CDR3s include the opening cysteine and the closing phenylalanine or tryptophan. The order of the fields is J gene, CDR3 length, V gene, D gene, CDR3 protein. D genes are given only for firm matches.

>TRBJ2-1|16|TRBV6-5|TRBD2
CASSYSAGGSYNEQFF
>TRBJ2-2|15|TRBV5-1|TRBD1
CASSRQGADTGELFF
>TRBJ1-1|15|TRBV5-1|.
CASSFQGQLNTEAFF
>TRBJ1-4|16|TRBV7-2|.
CASSLRGRATNEKLFF
>TRBJ2-1|14|TRBV5-1|TRBD1
CASSLWTGVNEQFF
>TRBJ2-1|13|TRBV6-2/TRBV6-3|TRBD2
CASRFFSGGPSIF
>TRBJ2-5|14|TRBV7-8|.
CASSLVGFWETQYF
>TRBJ2-7|14|TRBV7-2|.
CASSFGDTLYEQYF
>TRBJ2-2|15|TRBV24-1|TRBD2
CATSLAGEYTGELFF
>TRBJ2-7|12|TRBV12-3/TRBV12-4|TRBD1
CATGQGFYEQYF
>TRBJ2-1|17|TRBV4-3|.
CASSQDRASSSYNEQFF
>TRBJ1-2|15|TRBV20-1|.
CSATIVRQRYYGYTF
>TRBJ1-2|15|TRBV12-3/TRBV12-4|.
CASSPRGGSSYGYTF
>TRBJ2-5|16|TRBV5-6|.
CASSPLYMGSQETQYF
>TRBJ2-5|15|TRBV29-1|.
CSAEVQSESRSTQYF
>TRBJ2-1|17|TRBV20-1|.
CSARSLGLERFLNEQFF
>TRBJ2-7|13|TRBV11-1|.
CASSLGGFNEQYF
>TRBJ2-1|16|TRBV5-1|TRBD2
CASSLAGASGSNEQFF
>TRBJ2-3|14|TRBV7-2|.
CASTSVSSADTQYF
>TRBJ2-7|14|TRBV7-8|.
CASSLDALTYEQYF
>TRBJ2-7|14|TRBV6-1|TRBD1
CASNGGQGGYEQYF
>TRBJ1-2|15|TRBV12-3/TRBV12-4|.
CASSSKGVGTYGYTF
>TRBJ1-1|14|TRBV7-9|.
CASSLEAAGTEAFF
>TRBJ2-2|16|TRBV3-1|TRBD1
CASSPSRTGFIGELFF
>TRBJ2-7|18|TRBV20-1|TRBD2
CSAIGLAGGPLSSYEQYF